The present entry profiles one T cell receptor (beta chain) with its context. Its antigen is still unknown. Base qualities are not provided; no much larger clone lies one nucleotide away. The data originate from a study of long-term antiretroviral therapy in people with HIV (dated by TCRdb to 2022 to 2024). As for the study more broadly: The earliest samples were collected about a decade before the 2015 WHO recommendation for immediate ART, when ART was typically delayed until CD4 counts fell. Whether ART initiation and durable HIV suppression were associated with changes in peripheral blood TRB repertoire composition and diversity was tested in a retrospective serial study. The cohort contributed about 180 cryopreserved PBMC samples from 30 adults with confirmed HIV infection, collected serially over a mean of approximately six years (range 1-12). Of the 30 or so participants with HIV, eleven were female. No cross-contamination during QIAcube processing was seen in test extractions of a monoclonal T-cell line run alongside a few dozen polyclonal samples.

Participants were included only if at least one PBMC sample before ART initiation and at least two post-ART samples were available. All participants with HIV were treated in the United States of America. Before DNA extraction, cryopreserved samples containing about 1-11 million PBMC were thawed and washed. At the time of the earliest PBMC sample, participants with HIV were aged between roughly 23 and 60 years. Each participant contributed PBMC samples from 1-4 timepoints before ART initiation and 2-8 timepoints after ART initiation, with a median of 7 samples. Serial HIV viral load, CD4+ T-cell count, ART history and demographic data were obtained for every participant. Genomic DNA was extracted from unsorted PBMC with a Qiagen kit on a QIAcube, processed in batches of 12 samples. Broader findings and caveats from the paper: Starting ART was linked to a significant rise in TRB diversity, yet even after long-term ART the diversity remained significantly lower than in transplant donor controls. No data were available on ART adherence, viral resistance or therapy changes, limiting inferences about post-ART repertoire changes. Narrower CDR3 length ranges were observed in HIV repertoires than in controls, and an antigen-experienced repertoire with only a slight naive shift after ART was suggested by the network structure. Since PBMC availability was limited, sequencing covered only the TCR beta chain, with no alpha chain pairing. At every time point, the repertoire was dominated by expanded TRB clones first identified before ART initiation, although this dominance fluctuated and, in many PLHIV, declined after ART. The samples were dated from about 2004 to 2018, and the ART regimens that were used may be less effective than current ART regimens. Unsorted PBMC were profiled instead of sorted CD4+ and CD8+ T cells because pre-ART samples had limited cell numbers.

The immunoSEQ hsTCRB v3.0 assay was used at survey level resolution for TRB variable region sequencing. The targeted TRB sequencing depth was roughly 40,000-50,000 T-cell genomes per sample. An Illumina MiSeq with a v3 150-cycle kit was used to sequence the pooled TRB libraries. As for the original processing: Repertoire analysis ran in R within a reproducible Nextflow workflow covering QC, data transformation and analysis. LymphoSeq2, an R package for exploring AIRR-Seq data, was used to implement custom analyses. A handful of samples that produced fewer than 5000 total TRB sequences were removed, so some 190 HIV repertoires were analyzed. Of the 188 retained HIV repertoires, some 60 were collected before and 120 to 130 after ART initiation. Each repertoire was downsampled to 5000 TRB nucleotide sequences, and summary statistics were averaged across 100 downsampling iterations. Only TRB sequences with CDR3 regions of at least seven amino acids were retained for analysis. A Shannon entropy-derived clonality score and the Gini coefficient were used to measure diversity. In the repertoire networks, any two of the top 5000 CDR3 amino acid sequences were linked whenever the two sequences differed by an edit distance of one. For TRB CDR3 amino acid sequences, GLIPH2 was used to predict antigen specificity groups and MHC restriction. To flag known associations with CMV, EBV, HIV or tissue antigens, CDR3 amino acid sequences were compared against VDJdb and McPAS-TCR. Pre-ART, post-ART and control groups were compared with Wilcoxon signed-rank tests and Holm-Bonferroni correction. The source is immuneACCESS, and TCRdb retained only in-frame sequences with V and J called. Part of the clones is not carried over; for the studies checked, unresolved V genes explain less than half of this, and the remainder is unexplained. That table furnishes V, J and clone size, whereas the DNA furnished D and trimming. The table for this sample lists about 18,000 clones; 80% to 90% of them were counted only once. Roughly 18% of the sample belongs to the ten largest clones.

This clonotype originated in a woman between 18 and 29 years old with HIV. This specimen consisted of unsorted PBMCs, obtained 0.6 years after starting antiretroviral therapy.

In nucleotides, the sequence is TGTGCCAGCAGTCCGGACAGGGGGCCCCACGAGCAGTACTTC. Its protein reads: CASSPDRGPHEQYF. The chain couples TRBV7-2 to TRBJ2-7; a stretch of 11 junction bases matches TRBD1. CDR1 and CDR2 are drawn from the germline V gene: SGHTA, FQGNSA. Spanning cysteine to phenylalanine, the CDR3 consists of 14 amino acids. The entry retains the CDR3 DNA only, 42 bases that are in frame from base 1. V and J are trimmed by 6 bases and 5 bases, and the gene matches miss 6 bases of the junction. The variable domain in full, with residues beyond the CDR3 obtained from the reference TRBV7-2 and TRBJ2-7 genes, is GAGVSQSPSNKVTEKGKDVELRCDPISGHTALYWYRQSLGQGLEFLIYFQGNSAPDKSGLPSDRFSAERTGGSVSTLTIQRTQQEDSAVYLCASSPDRGPHEQYFGPGTRLTVT.